The 21 T cell receptor beta chains reported below all come from one sample, sequenced in a study of cytomegalovirus exposure and HLA in healthy donors. Use of 60 Vbeta and 13 Jbeta primers characterized the PCR. Using immunoSEQ multiplex PCR, the repertoire was profiled, and TCRdb retains in-frame clones only, with some absent. The sample records about 200,000 clones, almost 80% being singletons. Sequences were obtained from PBMCs. These receptor sequences come from a male donor in good health and CMV-seronegative.

The DNA for the CDR3 is TGTGCCATCAGTGAGTCCCTGGACAGTCTCTATGAAGCTTTCTTT. Encoded protein: CAISESLDSLYEAFF. The chain is built from TRBV10-3 and TRBJ1-1, with D perhaps matching TRBD1 (6 bases). CDR3 length: 15 amino acids. The germline V gene encodes CDR1 ENHRY and CDR2 SYGVKD. Trimming took off 0 bases at V and 7 bases at J, with 15 bases between the two ends.

The chain recombines TRBV6-6 with TRBJ2-7; 11 positions agree with TRBD2. The CDR3 has 15 amino acids. Germline CDR1 and CDR2: MNHNY and SVGAGI (reference sequence). V shed 6 bases, J shed 2 bases, and the junction held 6 bases outside the gene matches. The CDR3 nucleotides are TGTGCCAGCAGGCCCACTAGCGGGAGCCCCTACGAGCAGTACTTC. Residues: CASRPTSGSPYEQYF.

The table lists this clone with a count of one. The chain is built from TRBV18 and TRBJ1-5, with no clear D. Germline V CDR1 and CDR2: KGHSH, LQKENI. Trimming removed 5 bases at V and 4 bases at J, with 12 bases between. The CDR3 runs 14 residues. The CDR3 reads CASSEGNGNQPQHF. DNA for the CDR3: TGTGCCAGCTCAGAGGGAAATGGGAATCAGCCCCAGCATTTT.

To note about this clone: The same CDR3 arises from other DNA sequences in this sample as well. The rearrangement uses TRBV18 and TRBJ2-5; no definite D call. V was clipped by 6 bases and J by 2 bases, with 10 bases between them. In germline, CDR1 is KGHSH, CDR2 LQKENI. The CDR3 contains 13 residues. CDR3 in DNA: TGTGCCAGCTCGCTTAAGCATCAAGAGACCCAGTACTTC. Translated, it gives CASSLKHQETQYF.

This clone was detected only a few times. The chain recombines TRBV18 with TRBJ1-1; 9 bases agree with TRBD1. V shed 6 bases, J shed 3 bases, and the junction held 5 bases outside the gene matches. CDR3 length equals 14 residues. CDR1 is KGHSH, CDR2 LQKENI, per germline. The CDR3 coding sequence is TGTGCCAGCTCCCGACAGGGGGTGGACACTGAAGCTTTCTTT. Encoded protein: CASSRQGVDTEAFF. Drawing the rest from reference TRBV18 and TRBJ1-1, the complete variable domain is NAGVMQNPRHLVRRRGQEARLRCSPMKGHSHVYWYRQLPEEGLKFMVYLQKENIIDESGMPKERFSAEFPKEGPSILRIQQVVRGDSAAYFCASSRQGVDTEAFFGQGTRLTVV.

The chain employs TRBV6-5 and TRBJ2-3, with D maybe TRBD2 (6 bases). V lost 2 bases, J lost 5 bases, and 14 bases lay in between. This CDR3 is built from 15 residues. CDR1 and CDR2 (germline): MNHEY, SVGAGI. In DNA, the CDR3 is TGTGCCAGCAGTTACCCGGTGGGAGGAGGAGATACGCAGTATTTT. It specifies CASSYPVGGGDTQYF.

This clone was seen only a few times. The chain employs TRBV2 and TRBJ2-1; 9 nucleotides agree with TRBD1. Germline values: CDR1 SNHLY, CDR2 FYNNEI. The CDR3 length is 14 residues. J lost 2 bases, V lost 8 bases, and 4 bases had no gene match. Here the CDR3 reads CASVGQGTYNEQFF. CDR3 coding DNA: TGTGCCAGCGTGGGACAGGGTACCTACAATGAGCAGTTCTTC. The full variable domain, completed using reference TRBV2 and TRBJ2-1, is EPEVTQTPSHQVTQMGQEVILRCVPISNHLYFYWYRQILGQKVEFLVSFYNNEISEKSEIFDDQFSVERPDGSNFTLKIRSTKLEDSAMYFCASVGQGTYNEQFFGPGTRLTVL.

The chain employs TRBV9 and TRBJ2-7; 7 bases match TRBD1. CDR3 length equals 15 residues. J lost 6 bases, V lost 2 bases, and 11 bases had no gene match. Germline V gene data show CDR1 as SGDLS and CDR2 as YYNGEE. The CDR3 nucleotides are TGTGCCAGCAGCGTTGGGACAGAACGGGTCGCCGAGCAGTACTTC. It translates to CASSVGTERVAEQYF.

V is TRBV27 and J is TRBJ1-4, with TRBD1 identical over 7 bases. The germline gives CDR1 MNHEY, CDR2 SMNVEV (reference sequence). V trimming: 8 bases; J trimming: 8 bases; junction bases outside the gene matches: 11. The CDR3 loop spans 14 amino acids. The CDR3 loop reads CASREGASREKLFF. The CDR3 coding sequence is TGTGCCAGCCGAGAGGGGGCTAGTAGGGAAAAACTGTTTTTT.

The V and J genes are TRBV27 and TRBJ1-1; possible D gene TRBD1, 5 bases. Trimming removed 4 bases from V and 2 bases from J, with 11 bases in between. The V gene's germline CDR1 is MNHEY and CDR2 SMNVEV (reference sequence). CDR3 length: 14 residues. The CDR3 loop reads CASSSGETNTEAFF. Written as DNA, the CDR3 is TGTGCCAGCAGTTCGGGGGAGACAAACACTGAAGCTTTCTTT.

V usage is TRBV9 and J usage is TRBJ2-2; D possibly corresponds to TRBD1 (6 bases). Germline V lookup: CDR1 SGDLS, CDR2 YYNGEE. Trimming took 0 bases from V and 0 from J, leaving 12 bases between them. CDR3 length equals 17 residues. The CDR3 spells CASSVASTGANTGELFF. CDR3 sequence (DNA): TGTGCCAGCAGCGTAGCTTCGACAGGAGCGAACACCGGGGAGCTGTTTTTT.

The CDR3 spells CASSLAQPRPSGRISYEQYF. The CDR3 DNA follows: TGCGCCAGCAGCTTGGCACAACCCAGGCCTAGCGGGAGAATCTCCTACGAGCAGTACTTC. The gene calls are TRBV5-1 and TRBJ2-7, with 10 bases that match TRBD2. After removal of 0 bases from V and 0 bases from J, the junction contained 15 bases not matched to a gene. CDR3 length: 20 residues. From germline, CDR1 is SGHRS and CDR2 YFSETQ.

This clone has a single count. This chain connects TRBV28 to TRBJ2-7; TRBD1 is a possible D gene (5 bases). Germline V gene lookup returns CDR1 MDHEN and CDR2 SYDVKM. CDR3 length: 14 residues. V lost 2 bases, J lost 0 bases, and 8 bases lay in between. The CDR3 DNA sequence: TGTGCCAGCAGTTTAAGGGGCGGCTCCTACGAGCAGTACTTC. Translated: CASSLRGGSYEQYF.

This clone has a handful of counts. The rearrangement joins TRBV5-4 to TRBJ2-3; 8 positions agree with TRBD2. The CDR3 runs to 14 residues. The V and J ends lost 5 bases and 5 bases, in that order; junction bases with no gene match: 7. Looked up from germline, CDR1 is SGHNT and CDR2 is YYREEE (reference sequence). As DNA, the CDR3 is TGTGCCAGCAGGACAGCGGGAGTGAGAGATACGCAGTATTTT. This encodes CASRTAGVRDTQYF.

The chain has TRBV4-1 and TRBJ2-5, with TRBD1 as a possible D gene (6 bases). CDR3 length: 15 residues. V lost 1 base to trimming and J lost 4 bases, with 13 bases between them. From germline, CDR1 is MGHRA and CDR2 YSYEKL. CDR3 DNA sequence: TGCGCCAGCAGCCAAGGGCAGGCCAGGGGAGAGACCCAGTACTTC. This translates into CASSQGQARGETQYF.

In its sample, this clone was seen once. The J gene is TRBJ2-7, the V gene TRBV11-2, with 9 bases identical to TRBD1. The CDR3 length is 17 residues. Germline V gene lookup returns CDR1 SGHAT and CDR2 FQNNGV. V was pared by 1 base and J by 3 bases, with 10 bases of the junction left unmatched. CDR3 region: CASSLVLGQGPFYEQYF. CDR3 DNA sequence: TGTGCCAGCAGCTTAGTTCTGGGACAGGGTCCTTTCTACGAGCAGTACTTC.

This clone has a handful of counts. This chain links TRBV6-5 with TRBJ1-4, with 10 bases fitting TRBD1. CDR3 length equals 15 residues. Germline V lookup: CDR1 MNHEY, CDR2 SVGAGI. After removal of 3 bases from V and 6 bases from J, the junction contained 4 bases not matched to a gene. The CDR3, as DNA: TGTGCCAGCAGTTATTCCGGGACAGGGGATGAAAAACTGTTTTTT. Its protein product is CASSYSGTGDEKLFF.

This sequence joins TRBV5-1 and TRBJ2-1; TRBD2 might be the D (6 bases). With 4 bases removed from V and 0 bases from J, the gap between germline ends came to 17 bases. The CDR3 length is 17 residues. Germline assignment: CDR1 SGHRS and CDR2 YFSETQ. In DNA form, the CDR3 reads TGCGCCAGCAGCCCAATACTAGCCGGAAGCTCCTACAATGAGCAGTTCTTC. It translates to CASSPILAGSSYNEQFF.

This clone was recorded only once. V is TRBV11-2 and J is TRBJ2-7; TRBD1 is a possible D gene (6 bases). The germline gives CDR1 SGHAT, CDR2 FQNNGV. Trimming stripped 4 bases from V and 3 bases from J, with 10 bases between. This CDR3 region has 13 residues. The CDR3 loop reads CASSSRGIYEQYF. The CDR3 coding sequence is TGTGCCAGCAGCTCAAGGGGGATCTACGAGCAGTACTTC.

This clone was seen a few times. The rearrangement links TRBV2 to TRBJ2-7, with 7 positions matching TRBD2. This CDR3 has 15 residues. Germline V gives CDR1 SNHLY, CDR2 FYNNEI. V lost 4 bases, J lost 7 bases, and 13 bases stayed unmatched. The CDR3 here is CASSALGGSPGEQYF. CDR3 nucleotides: TGTGCCAGCAGTGCATTGGGCGGGAGTCCGGGGGAGCAGTACTTC. The full variable domain, its missing parts supplied by reference TRBV2 and TRBJ2-7, is EPEVTQTPSHQVTQMGQEVILRCVPISNHLYFYWYRQILGQKVEFLVSFYNNEISEKSEIFDDQFSVERPDGSNFTLKIRSTKLEDSAMYFCASSALGGSPGEQYFGPGTRLTVT.

In this sample, this clone turned up a few times. The chain employs TRBV7-2 and TRBJ1-3; 9 nucleotides agree with TRBD1. From germline, CDR1 is SGHTA and CDR2 FQGNSA. This CDR3 contains 15 residues. V shed 3 bases, J shed 8 bases, and the junction held 8 bases outside the gene matches. The CDR3 reads CASSFSRDRAHTIYF. In DNA, the CDR3 is TGTGCCAGCAGCTTTTCCCGGGACAGGGCACACACCATATATTTT.